The rows below give T cell receptor beta chains drawn from one sample of a study of regulatory T cells in long-lasting Graves disease. TCRdb processed the multiplex PCR reads anew with MiXCR; each CDR3 protein has one entry. The sample yields about 620,000 distinct CDR3 sequences, 16% seen once. These same records also appear under a second study, on T cells in Graves' hyperthyroidism and ophthalmopathy.

The sequencing used peripheral blood mononuclear cells (PBMCs), collected at new diagnosis, from a patient treated with antithyroid drugs. These TCRs come from a woman in her thirties with Graves disease. The CDR3 runs from the conserved cysteine through the conserved F or W. Each record gives: CDR3 DNA, CDR3 protein, J gene, clone size, V gene, D gene. D genes are given only for firm matches. Size values are once, few and many counts, or a class for expanded clones, and some rows have none.

CDR3 DNA: TGTGCCAGCAGTGGGGCCACAGATACGCAGTATTTT
CDR3 protein: CASSGATDTQYF
J gene: TRBJ2-3
clone size: many
V gene: TRBV2
D gene: .

CDR3 DNA: TGTGCCAGCGCGAACAGGGGATCCTACGAGCAGTACTTC
CDR3 protein: CASANRGSYEQYF
J gene: TRBJ2-7
clone size: .
V gene: TRBV18
D gene: TRBD1

CDR3 DNA: TGCGCCAGCAGCACCGGGTGGGGACACATAGGAGATGAAAAACTGTTTTTT
CDR3 protein: CASSTGWGHIGDEKLFF
J gene: TRBJ1-4
clone size: .
V gene: TRBV5-1
D gene: .

CDR3 DNA: TGTGCCAGCAGCCTGGTTGAAGCTGGGGCCAACGTCCTGACTTTC
CDR3 protein: CASSLVEAGANVLTF
J gene: TRBJ2-6
clone size: .
V gene: TRBV5-4
D gene: .

CDR3 DNA: TGTGCCAGCAGCCACCGGGGGGGCACTGAAGCTTTCTTT
CDR3 protein: CASSHRGGTEAFF
J gene: TRBJ1-1
clone size: .
V gene: TRBV4-1
D gene: .

CDR3 DNA: TGTGCCAGCAGTTTATCTAGCGCTGGCTCCTACAATGAGCAGTTCTTC
CDR3 protein: CASSLSSAGSYNEQFF
J gene: TRBJ2-1
clone size: few
V gene: TRBV28
D gene: .

CDR3 DNA: TGTGCCAGCAGCCCAGGCCATTATATCAGGGTCCACGAGCAGTACTTC
CDR3 protein: CASSPGHYIRVHEQYF
J gene: TRBJ2-7
clone size: many
V gene: TRBV28
D gene: .

CDR3 DNA: TGTGCCAGCAGCCCAGGCAGGGGGCGCAATCAGCCCCAGCATTTT
CDR3 protein: CASSPGRGRNQPQHF
J gene: TRBJ1-5
clone size: .
V gene: TRBV5-8
D gene: TRBD1

CDR3 DNA: TGTGCCAGCAGTTTAAGGCCCGGGGCTTCAAGCCAAGAGACCCAGTGCTTC
CDR3 protein: CASSLRPGASSQETQCF
J gene: TRBJ2-5
clone size: few
V gene: TRBV12-3/TRBV12-4
D gene: .

CDR3 DNA: TGTGCCTGGGGGCGACCTATTACATCGTCCGAGCAGTACTTC
CDR3 protein: CAWGRPITSSEQYF
J gene: TRBJ2-7
clone size: .
V gene: TRBV30
D gene: .

CDR3 DNA: TGTGCCTGTATTCTCATAGCGGGATCAGCGCAGTATTTT
CDR3 protein: CACILIAGSAQYF
J gene: TRBJ2-3
clone size: .
V gene: TRBV30
D gene: TRBD2

CDR3 DNA: TGTGCCAGCAGTGTCCTCGGAGGTCAAGAGACCCAGTACTTC
CDR3 protein: CASSVLGGQETQYF
J gene: TRBJ2-5
clone size: many
V gene: TRBV6-1
D gene: .

CDR3 DNA: TGTGCCAGTAGGGAACGGCAGAACACTGAAGCTTTCTTT
CDR3 protein: CASRERQNTEAFF
J gene: TRBJ1-1
clone size: .
V gene: TRBV19
D gene: .

CDR3 DNA: TGTGCCAACAGCTTAGGTCGAGGGGGGAGCACTGAAGCTTTCTTT
CDR3 protein: CANSLGRGGSTEAFF
J gene: TRBJ1-1
clone size: .
V gene: TRBV7-6
D gene: .

CDR3 DNA: TGTGCCGCCATACTCGCGGGGAGCACAGATACGCAGTATTTT
CDR3 protein: CAAILAGSTDTQYF
J gene: TRBJ2-3
clone size: .
V gene: TRBV30
D gene: .

CDR3 DNA: TGCGCCAGTAATAGCGGGATTCGGTTCGACGAGCAGTACTTC
CDR3 protein: CASNSGIRFDEQYF
J gene: TRBJ2-7
clone size: many
V gene: TRBV5-1
D gene: TRBD2

CDR3 DNA: TGTGCCAGCAGCTTAGAGGGGACGCCGCAGTATTTT
CDR3 protein: CASSLEGTPQYF
J gene: TRBJ2-3
clone size: .
V gene: TRBV7-3
D gene: .

CDR3 DNA: TGTGCCACCAGCAGAGATAAGGGAAATTCACCCCTCCACTTT
CDR3 protein: CATSRDKGNSPLHF
J gene: TRBJ1-6
clone size: many
V gene: TRBV15
D gene: .

CDR3 DNA: TGTGCCAGCGGGGAGGGGACCCAGTACTTC
CDR3 protein: CASGEGTQYF
J gene: TRBJ2-5
clone size: few
V gene: TRBV6-2/TRBV6-3
D gene: TRBD2

CDR3 DNA: TGTGCCAGCAGTTTGATCGACCCCATGAACACTGAAGCTTTCTTT
CDR3 protein: CASSLIDPMNTEAFF
J gene: TRBJ1-1
clone size: many
V gene: TRBV27
D gene: .

CDR3 DNA: TGCGCCAGCAGCTTGGAACAGCCCAAGGGATTAGGAGCTTTCTTT
CDR3 protein: CASSLEQPKGLGAFF
J gene: TRBJ1-1
clone size: few
V gene: TRBV5-1
D gene: .

CDR3 DNA: TGCGCCAGCAGCCCGACGGGGGAAGCGGGCAATCAGCCCCAGCATTTT
CDR3 protein: CASSPTGEAGNQPQHF
J gene: TRBJ1-5
clone size: .
V gene: TRBV5-1
D gene: .

CDR3 DNA: TGCGCCAGCAGCGACGGCGCCGGGAAGGTAGAGACCCAGTACTTC
CDR3 protein: CASSDGAGKVETQYF
J gene: TRBJ2-5
clone size: .
V gene: TRBV5-1
D gene: .

CDR3 DNA: TGTGCCAGCAGTTTATCCGAGAGATTAGCCAAAAACATTCAGTACTTC
CDR3 protein: CASSLSERLAKNIQYF
J gene: TRBJ2-4
clone size: .
V gene: TRBV28
D gene: .

CDR3 DNA: TGCGCCAGCTACAATGAACAGGCTGGCTACACCTTC
CDR3 protein: CASYNEQAGYTF
J gene: TRBJ1-2
clone size: .
V gene: TRBV10-2
D gene: .

CDR3 DNA: TGTGCCAGCAGCCTCAGCGGGATGCTAAACGAGCAGTACTTC
CDR3 protein: CASSLSGMLNEQYF
J gene: TRBJ2-7
clone size: many
V gene: TRBV12-3/TRBV12-4
D gene: TRBD2

CDR3 DNA: TGTGCCAGCAGTGTCTACAGTCCTAATGAAAAACTGTTTTTT
CDR3 protein: CASSVYSPNEKLFF
J gene: TRBJ1-4
clone size: many
V gene: TRBV6-1
D gene: .

CDR3 DNA: TGTGCCAGCAGCCCAGAAGAGACCCAGTACTTC
CDR3 protein: CASSPEETQYF
J gene: TRBJ2-5
clone size: many
V gene: TRBV18
D gene: .

CDR3 DNA: TGTGCCTGGAATGGACAGGGCGCTGAAGCTTTCTTT
CDR3 protein: CAWNGQGAEAFF
J gene: TRBJ1-1
clone size: many
V gene: TRBV30
D gene: TRBD1

CDR3 DNA: TGTGCCACCAGTGACTTAGACGGTTCAGTTCATGGCTACACCTTC
CDR3 protein: CATSDLDGSVHGYTF
J gene: TRBJ1-2
clone size: many
V gene: TRBV24-1
D gene: .

CDR3 DNA: TGTGCCAGCAGTGAAGCCGCCGAGAGCTGGCAGTACTTC
CDR3 protein: CASSEAAESWQYF
J gene: TRBJ2-7
clone size: .
V gene: TRBV6-1
D gene: .

CDR3 DNA: TGTGCCAGCAGCCATCCGGGTATGAACACTGAAGCTTTCTTT
CDR3 protein: CASSHPGMNTEAFF
J gene: TRBJ1-1
clone size: many
V gene: TRBV14
D gene: .

CDR3 DNA: TGTGCCAGCAGGGGGCTTCCCCAAGGGCGCACAGATACGCAGTATTTT
CDR3 protein: CASRGLPQGRTDTQYF
J gene: TRBJ2-3
clone size: .
V gene: TRBV11-2
D gene: .

CDR3 DNA: TGTGCCAGCAGCTTAGTGGGAGGCCATGAGCAGTTCTTC
CDR3 protein: CASSLVGGHEQFF
J gene: TRBJ2-1
clone size: few
V gene: TRBV11-2
D gene: .

CDR3 DNA: TGTGCCAGCAGTTACTCGAATGGTCCGGGACAGGGTAATTCCGAGCAGTACTTC
CDR3 protein: CASSYSNGPGQGNSEQYF
J gene: TRBJ2-7
clone size: many
V gene: TRBV6-5
D gene: TRBD1

CDR3 DNA: TGTGCCAGCAGGACGAGTAGGCTGGTCACCGGGGAGCTGTTTTTT
CDR3 protein: CASRTSRLVTGELFF
J gene: TRBJ2-2
clone size: many
V gene: TRBV2
D gene: .

CDR3 DNA: TGTGCCAGCAGGGAGGGGGCGGGGGATCAGCCCCAGCATTTT
CDR3 protein: CASREGAGDQPQHF
J gene: TRBJ1-5
clone size: .
V gene: TRBV28
D gene: TRBD1

CDR3 DNA: TGTGCCAGTCTGGTCCCAGGGGGCACAGGTGGCTACACCTTC
CDR3 protein: CASLVPGGTGGYTF
J gene: TRBJ1-2
clone size: many
V gene: TRBV6-1
D gene: TRBD1

CDR3 DNA: TGTGCCAGCAGCTTAGACTGGGGGAGGGACACTGAAGCTTTCTTT
CDR3 protein: CASSLDWGRDTEAFF
J gene: TRBJ1-1
clone size: few
V gene: TRBV7-9
D gene: .

CDR3 DNA: TGCAGTGCCAGAGATCCCCTAAATAGCAATCAGCCCCAGCATTTT
CDR3 protein: CSARDPLNSNQPQHF
J gene: TRBJ1-5
clone size: .
V gene: TRBV20-1
D gene: .

CDR3 DNA: TGCAGTGCTAGAGGGGGCTTGGGCAATCAGCCCCAGCATTTT
CDR3 protein: CSARGGLGNQPQHF
J gene: TRBJ1-5
clone size: .
V gene: TRBV20-1
D gene: .

CDR3 DNA: TGTGCCAGCCTGTACGGGGACAAAGAGACCCAGTACTTC
CDR3 protein: CASLYGDKETQYF
J gene: TRBJ2-5
clone size: few
V gene: TRBV7-2
D gene: .

CDR3 DNA: TGCAGTGCTAGTACTACGAGGGCGAGTGAAGCTTTCTTT
CDR3 protein: CSASTTRASEAFF
J gene: TRBJ1-1
clone size: many
V gene: TRBV20-1
D gene: .

CDR3 DNA: TGTGCCAGCAGCGGAACCACACCCGGACGGGAGGCTTACGAGCAGTACTTC
CDR3 protein: CASSGTTPGREAYEQYF
J gene: TRBJ2-7
clone size: many
V gene: TRBV25-1
D gene: TRBD2